The 27 T cell receptor beta chains in this list originate from one sample, sequenced in a study of blood T cell repertoires in COVID-19 (dated by TCRdb to 2020 to 2021). Preparation of the library involved the immunoSEQ multiplex PCR assay. TCRdb retrieved this table from immuneACCESS and kept in-frame rearrangements only. Not all clones are present; in checked studies, unresolved V genes account for under half, and no reason is known for the remainder. The sample table lists approximately 100,000 clones, 75% to 85% of them with a count of one. The top ten clones comprise roughly 10% of the sample. Sequencing was done on a sample of peripheral blood. These receptors originate from a human donor in a cohort sampled during active COVID-19.

V and J are TRBV16 and TRBJ1-4; 8 bases are a match to TRBD1. V lost 6 bases and J lost 5; bases outside the gene matches: 8. Looked up from germline, CDR1 is KGHSY and CDR2 is FQNENV. The CDR3 covers 15 residues. The CDR3 DNA is TGTGCCAGCAGAATCGACAGGGGCCCCAATGAAAAACTGTTTTTT. Encoded protein: CASRIDRGPNEKLFF.

The rearrangement joins TRBV18 to TRBJ1-2; the match to TRBD1 covers 8 bases. Germline values: CDR1 KGHSH, CDR2 LQKENI. The length of the CDR3 is 15 residues. After removal of 3 bases from V and 8 bases from J, the junction contained 11 bases not matched to a gene. The CDR3 protein is CASSPIIGQGQGYTF. CDR3 sequence (DNA): TGTGCCAGCTCACCGATAATAGGACAGGGTCAAGGCTACACCTTC.

This clone was detected only once. The chain links TRBV7-9 to TRBJ1-1; D not certain. Germline loops: CDR1 SEHNR, CDR2 FQNEAQ (reference sequence). This CDR3 has 14 amino acids. V was clipped by 7 bases and J by 0 bases, with 12 bases between them. DNA of the CDR3: TGTGCCAGCACCTCGTTTTTTGTGAACACTGAAGCTTTCTTT. It encodes CASTSFFVNTEAFF.

The chain uses TRBV27 and TRBJ1-2; D might be TRBD1 (5 bases). Germline V gene sequence: CDR1 MNHEY, CDR2 SMNVEV (reference sequence). The V end was cut by 9 bases, the J end by 3 bases, with 11 bases between. This CDR3 spans 12 amino acids. The CDR3 here is CARSRAYYGYTF. The DNA of the CDR3 is TGTGCCAGGTCCAGGGCCTACTATGGCTACACCTTC.

V is TRBV7-9 and J is TRBJ1-5; tentative D call: TRBD1 (6 bases). Trimming took off 1 base at V and 7 bases at J, with 11 bases between the two ends. Looked up from germline, CDR1 is SEHNR and CDR2 is FQNEAQ (reference sequence). The CDR3 is made up of 14 amino acids. CDR3 amino acids: CASSLEGRGQPQHF. As DNA, the CDR3 is TGTGCCAGCAGCTTAGAGGGGAGGGGGCAGCCCCAGCATTTT.

The V gene is TRBV19, the J gene TRBJ2-1; D may be TRBD2 (7 bases). CDR1 is LNHDA, CDR2 SQIVND, per germline (reference sequence). V was cut by 11 bases and J by 6 bases, with 20 bases left in between. This CDR3 has 14 residues. The CDR3 loop reads CASRVRGARNEQFF. The CDR3 nucleotides read TGTGCCTCCCGAGTCCGGGGGGCGCGCAATGAGCAGTTCTTC.

The CDR3, as DNA: TGTGCCAGCAGCTTAGAGTGGTCTAGGGAGACCCAGTACTTC. Protein product: CASSLEWSRETQYF. The rearrangement joins TRBV11-2 to TRBJ2-5; D not certain. From germline, CDR1 is SGHAT and CDR2 FQNNGV. The CDR3 has 14 amino acids. V lost 0 bases and J 5 bases, leaving 10 bases between the germline ends.

This chain joins TRBV15 and TRBJ1-1; 8 nucleotides align to TRBD1. The V and J ends lost 6 bases and 1 base, in that order; junction bases with no gene match: 22. Germline loops: CDR1 LNHNV, CDR2 YYDKDF (reference sequence). The CDR3 sequence is 20 residues long. Here the CDR3 reads CATSWGPGQVRSKGNTEAFF. CDR3 DNA sequence: TGTGCCACCAGTTGGGGGCCGGGACAGGTAAGGTCGAAGGGGAACACTGAAGCTTTCTTT.

This rearrangement joins TRBV28 to TRBJ2-7, with 8 bases lining up with TRBD1. CDR1 is MDHEN, CDR2 SYDVKM, per germline. After removal of 6 bases from V and 6 bases from J, the junction contained 10 bases not matched to a gene. This CDR3 region has 14 residues. CDR3 loop: CASRPGQGSVEQYF. DNA for the CDR3: TGTGCCAGCAGACCCGGACAGGGTTCGGTCGAGCAGTACTTC.

The chain couples TRBV7-3 to TRBJ1-5; possibly TRBD1 for D (5 bases). In germline, CDR1 is SGHTA, CDR2 FQGTGA. This CDR3 contains 14 residues. V dropped 5 bases and J dropped 2 bases, with 10 bases sitting between them. In DNA, the CDR3 is TGTGCCAGCAGCCAATCGGGGGGCAATCAGCCCCAGCATTTT. It yields the protein CASSQSGGNQPQHF.

The CDR3 nucleotides are TGCGCCAGCAGCTTGTACCAGGGGGCCACCGGGGAGCTGTTTTTT. Its translation is CASSLYQGATGELFF. The V call is TRBV5-1, the J call TRBJ2-2; TRBD1 matches 8 bases. The J segment lost 4 bases and the V segment lost 1 base, leaving 3 bases of the junction unmatched. Germline V gene data show CDR1 as SGHRS and CDR2 as YFSETQ. This CDR3 is built from 15 residues.

This CDR3 is CASSPRDRDGNNEQFF. In DNA, the CDR3 is TGTGCCAGCAGCCCCAGGGACAGGGATGGAAACAATGAGCAGTTCTTC. The chain combines TRBV9 with TRBJ2-1; 9 positions match TRBD1. The CDR3 extends over 16 amino acids. V lost 4 bases and J lost 5; bases outside the gene matches: 10. Per the germline V gene, CDR1 is SGDLS and CDR2 is YYNGEE.

The chain recombines TRBV7-8 with TRBJ2-6; D not certain. The CDR3 length is 15 residues. Trimming left V 5 bases short and J 1 base short, with 9 bases between. CDR1 and CDR2 (germline): SGHVS, FQNEAQ. Here the CDR3 reads CASSPHESGANVLTF. In DNA form, the CDR3 reads TGTGCCAGCAGCCCCCATGAGTCTGGGGCCAACGTCCTGACTTTC.

This rearrangement joins TRBV4-3 to TRBJ2-7; 8 bases align to TRBD1. The germline gives CDR1 LGHNA, CDR2 YSLEER. CDR3 length: 18 amino acids. V shed 0 bases, J shed 2 bases, and the junction held 12 bases outside the gene matches. CDR3 nucleotides: TGCGCCAGCAGCCAAGATCTTCCCCTTGGGGACAGGACCTACGAGCAGTACTTC. Its protein product is CASSQDLPLGDRTYEQYF.

This chain joins TRBV19 and TRBJ1-5; 8 nucleotides line up with TRBD1. J gave up 4 bases and V 10 bases, and 9 bases lay outside the gene matches. The CDR3 consists of 14 residues. CDR1 LNHDA and CDR2 SQIVND come from the germline V gene (reference sequence). In DNA, the CDR3 is TGTGCCACCACCTCCGGGACAGGAAATCAGCCCCAGCATTTT. Translated: CATTSGTGNQPQHF.

The genes are TRBV28 and TRBJ2-7, with D possibly TRBD2 on 6 matching bases. Germline CDR1 and CDR2: MDHEN and SYDVKM. V gave up 11 bases and J gave up 2 bases, with 16 bases separating them. CDR3 length equals 13 residues. The CDR3 nucleotides are TGTGCCGCCCAACTCCGGGAGACCTACGAGCAGTACTTC. Translated, it gives CAAQLRETYEQYF.

In its sample, this clone was seen a few times. The chain combines TRBV6-5 with TRBJ1-1, with D possibly TRBD1 on 6 matching bases. The V gene lost 2 bases and the J gene lost 1 base, with 14 bases spanning the gap. This CDR3 spans 16 amino acids. Germline assignment: CDR1 MNHEY and CDR2 SVGAGI. CDR3 amino acids: CASSYPRGVGNTEAFF. CDR3 coding DNA: TGTGCCAGCAGTTACCCCAGGGGTGTGGGGAACACTGAAGCTTTCTTT.

As DNA, the CDR3 is TGTGCCAGCAGCTTAGGGGCAGGGTTTCCATCAGAGACCCAGTACTTC. Encoded protein: CASSLGAGFPSETQYF. The rearrangement links TRBV7-6 to TRBJ2-5; a weak D match, TRBD1 (5 bases). CDR1 and CDR2 (germline): SGHVS, FNYEAQ. V lost 1 base, J lost 4 bases, and 16 bases lay in between. The CDR3 contains 16 residues.

J is TRBJ2-2 and V is TRBV5-4, with D perhaps matching TRBD1 (6 bases). The CDR3 spans 14 residues. Germline V gives CDR1 SGHNT, CDR2 YYREEE (reference sequence). The germline V and J ends were trimmed by 1 base and 4 bases, with 8 bases remaining between them. This chain's CDR3 is CASSLTGITGELFF. The CDR3 region has the DNA TGTGCCAGCAGCTTGACAGGGATCACCGGGGAGCTGTTTTTT.

This chain uses TRBV7-2 with TRBJ1-5; D is possibly TRBD1 (6 bases). CDR1 is SGHTA and CDR2 is FQGNSA in the germline V gene. V dropped 5 bases and J dropped 2 bases, with 10 bases sitting between them. The CDR3 extends over 14 amino acids. The CDR3 DNA is TGTGCCAGCAGCCTCAGGGGTGGCAATCAGCCCCAGCATTTT. This translates into CASSLRGGNQPQHF.

This rearrangement joins TRBV7-2 to TRBJ2-1; 13 bases map to TRBD2. Unmatched junction bases numbered 3, after V lost 5 bases and J lost 5 bases. Germline V gives CDR1 SGHTA, CDR2 FQGNSA. The CDR3 loop spans 15 amino acids. The CDR3 DNA follows: TGTGCCAGCAGCCCGGGACTAGCGGGGAACAATGAGCAGTTCTTC. It specifies CASSPGLAGNNEQFF. Based on the CDR3 plus reference TRBV7-2 and TRBJ2-1, the full variable domain is GAGVSQSPSNKVTEKGKDVELRCDPISGHTALYWYRQSLGQGLEFLIYFQGNSAPDKSGLPSDRFSAERTGGSVSTLTIQRTQQEDSAVYLCASSPGLAGNNEQFFGPGTRLTVL.

This chain links TRBV27 with TRBJ2-1; D is possibly TRBD2 (6 bases). Germline CDR1 reads MNHEY; CDR2 reads SMNVEV (reference sequence). The V end was cut by 5 bases, the J end by 6 bases, with 17 bases between. The CDR3 sequence is 15 residues long. This chain's CDR3 is CASSPRLGSVNEQFF. CDR3 coding DNA: TGTGCCAGCAGTCCCAGACTAGGGTCAGTCAATGAGCAGTTCTTC.

J is TRBJ2-5 and V is TRBV19; D possibly corresponds to TRBD2 (6 bases). The CDR3 totals 15 residues. CDR1 is LNHDA and CDR2 is SQIVND in the germline V gene (reference sequence). Trimming took off 1 base at V and 5 bases at J, with 14 bases between the two ends. CDR3 coding DNA: TGTGCCAGTAGTATAGGGTCACCCGCGGGGGAGACCCAGTACTTC. This translates into CASSIGSPAGETQYF.

The genes are TRBV6-2 or TRBV6-3 and TRBJ1-1; the D is unclear. Germline CDR1 is MNHEY and CDR2 is SVGEGT. Trimming removed 6 bases from V and 1 base from J, with 9 bases in between. This CDR3 has 13 amino acids. The CDR3 DNA follows: TGTGCCAGCAGCTCTCTCGGGAACACTGAAGCTTTCTTT. As protein: CASSSLGNTEAFF.

This sequence joins TRBV4-1 and TRBJ2-7; the match to TRBD1 covers 7 bases. Unmatched junction bases numbered 9, after V lost 2 bases and J lost 2 bases. This CDR3 has 16 residues. The germline V gene has CDR1 MGHRA and CDR2 YSYEKL. Here the CDR3 DNA reads TGCGCCAGCAGCCAAAGCCCCGGACAGGTCACCTACGAGCAGTACTTC. Its translation is CASSQSPGQVTYEQYF.

The rearrangement links TRBV5-5 to TRBJ2-7; D perhaps matches TRBD2 (6 bases). This CDR3 is built from 13 residues. The V end lost 8 bases, the J end lost 6 bases, and 18 bases lay between the germline ends. CDR1 is SGHKS and CDR2 is YYEKEE in the germline V gene (reference sequence). In DNA form, the CDR3 reads TGTGCCAGGGGGGGACCGACACCATGCGAGCAGTACTTC. It yields the protein CARGGPTPCEQYF.

The chain couples TRBV4-1 to TRBJ2-7; 7 nucleotides line up with TRBD1. The CDR3 has 13 residues. J lost 12 bases, V lost 5 bases, and 13 bases had no gene match. Germline values: CDR1 MGHRA, CDR2 YSYEKL. CDR3 residues: CASSEQGQRRTYF. The DNA for the CDR3 is TGCGCCAGCAGCGAGCAGGGACAGAGAAGAACGTACTTC.